This T cell receptor beta chain was retrieved from a study of blood T cell repertoires in COVID-19. Whole-study context: Acute and convalescent COVID-19 specimens originated in the United States, Italy and Spain.

Researchers sorted participants into cohorts using their self-reported clinical history. As processed by the authors: Counts of nucleated cells, estimated from reference gene primer amplification, were obtained. TCRdb's copy holds only in-frame clones and misses some; the assay was immunoSEQ multiplex PCR. V and J calls and clone size are given by that table; D and trimming were obtained from the DNA. The sample yields some 200,000 clones, roughly 89% seen once. The receptor comes from a woman between 40 and 55 years old with acute COVID-19. Sequencing was done on a sample of PBMCs or T cells enriched from blood (not recorded which).

CDR3 sequence reads: CASSVRLAGFYEQYV. CDR3 DNA sequence: TGTGCCAGCAGCGTAAGACTAGCTGGCTTCTACGAGCAGTACGTC. The V call is TRBV9, the J call TRBJ2-7, with 7 bases that match TRBD2. V lost 1 base to trimming and J lost 3 bases; unmatched junction nucleotides: 7. This CDR3 spans 15 amino acids. The germline V gene has CDR1 SGDLS and CDR2 YYNGEE.